The T cell receptor (beta chain) described here comes from a study of cytomegalovirus exposure and HLA in healthy donors. Study-level findings and limits: Later analysis suggested links between common viral pathogens and several top significant clusters. Reportedly, cytomegalovirus status was diagnosed with high sensitivity and specificity. In presence/absence analyses, roughly uniform sequencing depth across donors was assumed.

V was pared by 5 bases and J by 2 bases, with 11 bases of the junction left unmatched. CDR3 length: 17 amino acids. CDR1 SEHNR and CDR2 FQNEAQ come from the germline V gene (reference sequence). This clone was seen just once. The antigen is undetermined. 60 Vbeta and 13 Jbeta primers were used in PCR. Sequencing was performed with immunoSEQ multiplex PCR; in TCRdb, only in-frame clones are kept and a portion is missing. The sample includes roughly 170,000 clones, 65% to 85% of them seen just once. The chain is built from TRBV7-9 and TRBJ2-2, with 7 bases aligning to TRBD2. Sample: PBMCs. The sequence was obtained from a woman between 18 and 30 years old in good health and CMV-seronegative. In DNA, the CDR3 is TGTGCCAGCAGCCCCCCGGGCAGCGGGATAAACACCGGGGAGCTGTTTTTT. This encodes CASSPPGSGINTGELFF.